There are a few counts of the clone carrying this T cell receptor beta chain. A multiplex PCR was run with 60 Vbeta primers and 13 Jbeta primers. Clones were read by immunoSEQ multiplex PCR, and TCRdb kept only the in-frame ones, dropping some. The repertoire holds 100,000 to 150,000 clones, with roughly 70% as singletons. This entry belongs to a study of cytomegalovirus exposure and HLA in healthy donors. Input material: PBMCs. The receptor was isolated from a man aged 50-60 years in good health and CMV-seropositive.

CDR3 protein: CASSSVSTDTQYF. DNA of the CDR3: TGCGCCAGCAGCTCCGTCAGCACAGATACGCAGTATTTT. The chain has TRBV5-1 and TRBJ2-3; D call uncertain. Trimming took 3 bases from V and 0 from J, leaving 5 bases between them. CDR3 size: 13 residues. Germline CDR1 and CDR2: SGHRS and YFSETQ.